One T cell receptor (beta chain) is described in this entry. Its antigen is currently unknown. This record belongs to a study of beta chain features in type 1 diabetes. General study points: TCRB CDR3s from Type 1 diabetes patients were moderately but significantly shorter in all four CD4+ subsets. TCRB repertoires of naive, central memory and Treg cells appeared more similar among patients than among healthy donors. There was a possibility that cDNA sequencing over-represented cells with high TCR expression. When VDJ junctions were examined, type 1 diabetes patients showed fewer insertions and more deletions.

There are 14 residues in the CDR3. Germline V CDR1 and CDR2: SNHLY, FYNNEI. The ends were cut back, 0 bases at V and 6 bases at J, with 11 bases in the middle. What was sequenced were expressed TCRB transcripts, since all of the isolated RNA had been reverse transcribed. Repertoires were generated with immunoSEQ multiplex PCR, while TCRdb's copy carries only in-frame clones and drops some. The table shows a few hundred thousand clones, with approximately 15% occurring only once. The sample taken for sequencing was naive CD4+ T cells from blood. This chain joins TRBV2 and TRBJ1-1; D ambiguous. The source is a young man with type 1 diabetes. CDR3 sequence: CASSEARGSAEAFF. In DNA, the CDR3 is TGTGCCAGCAGTGAAGCGCGAGGGAGCGCTGAAGCTTTCTTT.